This T cell receptor beta chain was recovered during a study of Tregs in tolerant kidney transplant recipients. In the study overall: Mixed chimerism was transient after nonmyeloablative marrow transplants from related graft donors. Overall study findings and caveats: The most relevant donor-specific Treg TCRbeta repertoire apparently came from expansion with activated donor B cells. Antigen-driven expansion was suggested because donor-specific Tregs expanded more than all Tregs in tolerant patients. The small number of patients limits these findings pending further validation.

Profiled with immunoSEQ multiplex PCR; TCRdb holds only in-frame clones, not every one. This sample has about 110,000 clones, with nearly 90% found just once. Concerning this clone itself: Antigen unknown.

Germline V gene sequence: CDR1 SGHNT, CDR2 YENEEA. The CDR3 is made up of 13 amino acids. V was shortened by 3 bases and J by 5 bases, with 11 bases between the two germline ends. The sequence was obtained from a human donor who received a combined kidney and bone marrow transplant. The sequences come from CD4+ T cells from blood, collected before the transplant. This chain links TRBV11-3 with TRBJ2-7, with D possibly TRBD1 on 6 matching bases. The CDR3 DNA reads as TGTGCCAGCAGCTTGGAACAGGGACACGAGCAGTACTTC. It encodes CASSLEQGHEQYF.